Listed here are 7 T cell receptor beta chains from one sample, sequenced in a study of blood T cells in healthy people across ages. Then a second PCR, running about 6 to 12 cycles, was carried out with a sample-barcoded 5' primer and a J-beta primer mix. TCRdb fed the 5' RACE reads into MiXCR, producing one record per CDR3 protein. This table has 790,000 or so distinct CDR3 sequences, just over 55% appearing once. What was sequenced was blood. The source of these receptors is a man aged 35 to 55 in good health.

V and J are TRBV20-1 and TRBJ2-5, with 8 bases aligning to TRBD2. Germline V gene data show CDR1 as DFQATT and CDR2 as SNEGSKA (reference sequence). There are 15 residues in the CDR3. Trimming removed 3 bases from V and 2 bases from J; junction bases left unmatched: 8. CDR3 nucleotide sequence: TGCAGTGCTAGTTCGACGGGGGGGGCTCAAGAGACCCAGTACTTC. It translates to CSASSTGGAQETQYF.

This sequence joins TRBV6-5 and TRBJ2-1, with D perhaps TRBD1 (5 bases). The CDR3 is 16 residues long. Germline V gene data show CDR1 as MNHEY and CDR2 as SVGAGI. Trimming stripped 6 bases from V and 6 bases from J, with 21 bases between. The CDR3 nucleotides are TGTGCCAGCAGCCCGACCTTAACAGGAACGGGCAATGAGCAGTTCTTC. Residues: CASSPTLTGTGNEQFF.

The chain couples TRBV20-1 to TRBJ2-7, with D perhaps assigned TRBD1 or TRBD2 (5 bases each). Germline CDR1 and CDR2: DFQATT and SNEGSKA (reference sequence). V lost 0 bases and J lost 1, with 13 bases in between. The CDR3 length is 15 residues. CDR3 DNA: TGCAGTGCTAGAGATCGGGCCGAGGGGTCCTACGAGCAGTACTTC. Amino acid sequence: CSARDRAEGSYEQYF.

CDR3 sequence reads: CASSLEGGRGYEQYF. The CDR3 DNA follows: TGCGCCAGCAGCTTGGAAGGGGGACGGGGTTACGAGCAGTACTTC. The chain carries TRBV5-1 and TRBJ2-7, with D tentatively TRBD1 (6 bases). The CDR3 is made up of 15 amino acids. Germline CDR1 is SGHRS and CDR2 is YFSETQ. Trimming took off 0 bases at V and 4 bases at J, with 14 bases between the two ends.

This clonotype was counted ten times or more. The V call is TRBV9, the J call TRBJ2-5, with TRBD1 matching 10 bases. This CDR3 is 14 amino acids long. Germline V lookup: CDR1 SGDLS, CDR2 YYNGEE. The V and J ends lost 2 bases and 2 bases, in that order; junction bases with no gene match: 0. The CDR3 is CASSVDRGQETQYF. The CDR3 nucleotides read TGTGCCAGCAGCGTGGACAGGGGGCAAGAGACCCAGTACTTC. The full variable domain, with the rest looked up from reference TRBV9 and TRBJ2-5, is DSGVTQTPKHLITATGQRVTLRCSPRSGDLSVYWYQQSLDQGLQFLIQYYNGEERAKGNILERFSAQQFPDLHSELNLSSLELGDSALYFCASSVDRGQETQYFGPGTRLLVL.

The sample holds a few counts of this clonotype. The chain carries TRBV29-1 and TRBJ1-1, with D tentatively TRBD1 (6 bases). This CDR3 is 14 amino acids long. Trimming shortened V by 4 bases and J by 1 base, and 13 bases separated the two germline ends. Germline V lookup: CDR1 SQVTM, CDR2 ANQGSEA. CDR3 DNA: TGCAGCGTTGTAGGGGGGGCCGAGAACACTGAAGCTTTCTTT. It encodes CSVVGGAENTEAFF.

A remark on this clonotype: The germline gene is not matched at one end of the junction; a read error may be the cause. The chain carries TRBV27 and TRBJ1-1; D not resolved. CDR1 is MNHEY and CDR2 is SMNVEV in the germline V gene (reference sequence). The CDR3 contains 13 residues. This CDR3 is CASSVSAGTEAFF. For the CDR3, the DNA is TGTGCCAGCAGTGTATCCGCTGGCACTGAAGCTTTCTTT.